Here is one T cell receptor beta chain with its context. Using RNA transcripts as the source, TCR beta CDR3 regions were amplified. Primed by the HTBI set, a first-round RT-PCR was run on the TCR CDR3. TCRdb used MiXCR to reprocess the multiplex PCR reads, holding one entry per CDR3 protein. The sample has 560,000 or so distinct CDR3 sequences, nearly 20% seen once. Lactation, pregnancy, other autoimmune disease or uncontrolled infection led to exclusion of patients. The sample comes from a study of T cells in Graves' hyperthyroidism and ophthalmopathy. Looked up from germline, CDR1 is DFQATT and CDR2 is SNEGSKA (reference sequence). The CDR3 loop spans 17 amino acids. Deletions cut 0 bases from V and 6 bases from J, with 22 bases between.

This sequence joins TRBV20-1 and TRBJ2-3, with no clear D. Sequencing was performed on blood. The receptor was derived from a man aged 35 to 55 with Graves' ophthalmopathy. CDR3 sequence (DNA): TGCAGTGCTAGAGACTCGTCAAGGTGGGCCCTTGGGGATACGCAGTATTTT. Its translation is CSARDSSRWALGDTQYF.